This passage covers 25 T cell receptor beta chains from one sample sequenced in a study of blood T cell repertoires in COVID-19. The repertoire was sequenced with immunoSEQ multiplex PCR; TCRdb's copy has only in-frame clones and lacks some. The sample has some 150,000 clones, over 75% seen once. Sequencing was done on a sample of peripheral blood. These receptors came from a man aged 55-75 years with active or convalescent COVID-19.

The chain has TRBV21-1 and TRBJ2-7; TRBD2 is taken as the D call from the table, unchecked against the DNA. TRBV21-1 is classified as a pseudogene. The CDR3 spans 17 residues. CDR3 nucleotide sequence: TGTGCCAGCAGCAAAGCGGGACTAGCGGGAGTTGGCTACGAGCAGTACTTC. This encodes CASSKAGLAGVGYEQYF.

V is TRBV27 and J is TRBJ2-7; weak D call: TRBD1 (6 bases). The germline CDR1 and CDR2 sequences are MNHEY and SMNVEV (reference sequence). Trimming shortened V by 0 bases and J by 7 bases, and 10 bases separated the two germline ends. The length of the CDR3 is 13 residues. The CDR3 DNA follows: TGTGCCAGCAGTTTATCAGGGGGATGGGAGCAGTACTTC. This gives the protein CASSLSGGWEQYF.

The chain joins TRBV5-1 to TRBJ2-3; D ambiguous. The germline V gene encodes CDR1 SGHRS and CDR2 YFSETQ. Trimming took 1 base from V and 0 from J, leaving 6 bases between them. The length of the CDR3 is 14 residues. The DNA for the CDR3 is TGCGCCAGCAGCTTGTACCGGAGCACAGATACGCAGTATTTT. This encodes CASSLYRSTDTQYF.

V and J are TRBV2 and TRBJ2-3; D possibly corresponds to TRBD2 (5 bases). There are 13 residues in the CDR3. Germline CDR1 and CDR2: SNHLY and FYNNEI. Trimming took off 1 base at V and 5 bases at J, with 7 bases between the two ends. In nucleotides, the CDR3 is TGTGCCAGCAGTGAAGGGAGGATAGATACGCAGTATTTT. Encoded protein: CASSEGRIDTQYF.

The chain uses TRBV5-1 and TRBJ2-3; 10 bases fit TRBD2. The CDR3 spans 17 residues. Per the germline V gene, CDR1 is SGHRS and CDR2 is YFSETQ. Trimming removed 0 bases from V and 0 bases from J; junction bases left unmatched: 4. Here the CDR3 DNA reads TGCGCCAGCAGCTTGGATGTAGCGGGAGGTAGCACAGATACGCAGTATTTT. Translation: CASSLDVAGGSTDTQYF.

This clone was counted between two and nine times. The gene calls are TRBV7-8 and TRBJ2-5; D unclear. The CDR3 runs 16 residues. Trimming removed 0 bases at V and 5 bases at J, with 16 bases between. Germline-derived CDR1 and CDR2 are SGHVS and FQNEAQ. The CDR3 loop is CASSLARQVRWETQYF. The CDR3 coding sequence is TGTGCCAGCAGCTTAGCGCGTCAGGTTAGGTGGGAGACCCAGTACTTC.

This clone was seen a few times. The chain recombines TRBV5-1 with TRBJ2-3; 10 nucleotides line up with TRBD1. Germline V gene sequence: CDR1 SGHRS, CDR2 YFSETQ. The CDR3 runs to 15 residues. Germline trimming cut 2 bases from V and 3 bases from J; bases unmatched to any gene: 3. CDR3: CASSFGQGVTDTQYF. Here the CDR3 DNA reads TGCGCCAGCAGCTTCGGACAGGGGGTAACAGATACGCAGTATTTT.

This chain joins TRBV28 and TRBJ2-1; 8 bases line up with TRBD2. CDR1 is MDHEN, CDR2 SYDVKM, per germline. Trimming cost V 8 bases and J 0 bases; bases outside gene matches: 3. This CDR3 comprises 14 residues. CDR3 nucleotide sequence: TGTGCCAGCGGGGGACTAGTCTCCTACAATGAGCAGTTCTTC. This encodes CASGGLVSYNEQFF.

This rearrangement joins TRBV2 to TRBJ1-3, with no clear D. V lost 6 bases and J 8 bases, leaving 17 bases between the germline ends. This CDR3 region has 14 residues. Germline CDR1 is SNHLY and CDR2 is FYNNEI. CDR3 bases: TGTGCCAGCAGCTTCATCTCCGGGAGGGACACCATATATTTT. It translates to CASSFISGRDTIYF.

CDR3 nucleotides: TGTGCCAGCAGGGACAGCGCTAACTCCTATAATTCACCCCTCCACTTT. Translation: CASRDSANSYNSPLHF. The J gene is TRBJ1-6, the V gene TRBV6-4, with D perhaps matching TRBD1 (6 bases). With 6 bases removed from V and 0 bases from J, the gap between germline ends came to 12 bases. Germline CDR1 and CDR2: MRHNA and SNTAGT. This CDR3 spans 16 amino acids.

The gene calls are TRBV5-1 and TRBJ2-7; TRBD2 aligns across 11 bases. The J segment lost 4 bases and the V segment lost 4 bases, leaving 10 bases of the junction unmatched. The germline V gene encodes CDR1 SGHRS and CDR2 YFSETQ. This CDR3 has 16 residues. The CDR3 DNA is TGCGCCAGCAGCCTAATCGGGACTAGCGGCATTTACGAGCAGTACTTC. Protein: CASSLIGTSGIYEQYF.

The chain links TRBV28 to TRBJ2-2; possibly TRBD1 for D (5 bases). Germline-derived CDR1 and CDR2 are MDHEN and SYDVKM. V lost 4 bases, J lost 9 bases, and 21 bases lay in between. This CDR3 region has 16 residues. The CDR3 bases are TGTGCCAGCAGTTGTCCCGGGCAGGGCGGACACCGGGAGCTGTTTTTT. Residues: CASSCPGQGGHRELFF.

In its sample, this clone was seen once. This chain connects TRBV9 to TRBJ2-7, with TRBD2 identical over 11 bases. J lost 4 bases, V lost 3 bases, and 12 bases had no gene match. This CDR3 comprises 17 residues. CDR1 is SGDLS and CDR2 is YYNGEE in the germline V gene. DNA of the CDR3: TGTGCCAGCAGCGATAGAGTCGCGACTAGCGGGACTTACGAGCAGTACTTC. Translating it yields CASSDRVATSGTYEQYF.

This clone is a singleton in its sample. This chain joins TRBV27 and TRBJ2-5, with D maybe TRBD2 (6 bases). The germline V and J ends were trimmed by 0 bases and 3 bases, with 11 bases remaining between them. Germline-derived CDR1 and CDR2 are MNHEY and SMNVEV (reference sequence). The CDR3 has 15 amino acids. The CDR3 protein is CASSLSSSGKETQYF. The CDR3 DNA sequence: TGTGCCAGCAGTTTATCGAGTAGCGGTAAAGAGACCCAGTACTTC.

The chain couples TRBV10-1 to TRBJ2-7, with 9 bases lining up with TRBD2. Unmatched junction bases numbered 15, after V lost 5 bases and J lost 4 bases. Per germline, CDR1 WNHNN and CDR2 SYGVQD (reference sequence). The CDR3 extends over 17 amino acids. Here the CDR3 reads CASSLTSHRREGYEQYF. The CDR3 DNA follows: TGCGCCAGCAGTCTCACCTCTCATCGGCGGGAGGGGTACGAGCAGTACTTC.

This chain links TRBV5-5 with TRBJ2-1; 12 bases are shared with TRBD2. This CDR3 is built from 16 residues. The V gene's germline CDR1 is SGHKS and CDR2 YYEKEE (reference sequence). The V segment lost 0 bases and the J segment 7 bases; nucleotides outside the gene matches: 5. The CDR3: CASSLASGLAGNEQFF. The CDR3 bases are TGTGCCAGCAGCTTGGCGAGCGGACTAGCGGGAAATGAGCAGTTCTTC.

The chain joins TRBV5-4 to TRBJ2-5, with D tentatively TRBD1 (6 bases). Trimming left V 3 bases short and J 4 bases short, with 16 bases between. The CDR3 has 15 amino acids. CDR1 SGHNT and CDR2 YYREEE come from the germline V gene (reference sequence). CDR3 bases: TGTGCCAGCAGCTCGGACCAGGGGTTAGGAGAGACCCAGTACTTC. As protein: CASSSDQGLGETQYF.

CDR3 sequence: CSVARQDYGYTF. The CDR3 DNA is TGCAGCGTTGCCCGACAGGACTATGGCTACACCTTC. The genes are TRBV29-1 and TRBJ1-2; D is possibly TRBD1 (6 bases). CDR1 SQVTM and CDR2 ANQGSEA come from the germline V gene. V was cut by 4 bases and J by 3 bases, with 9 bases left in between. This CDR3 has 12 amino acids.

This clone came up many times. Other DNA sequences of this sample code for an identical CDR3. The chain's CDR3 is CASSSGGSAGELFF. CDR3 nucleotides: TGTGCCAGTAGTTCGGGGGGTAGTGCCGGGGAGCTGTTTTTT. The chain is built from TRBV19 and TRBJ2-2; 7 bases map to TRBD2. This CDR3 contains 14 residues. Trimming at V came to 5 bases and at J to 6 bases, leaving 6 bases not matched to a gene. The germline CDR1 and CDR2 sequences are LNHDA and SQIVND (reference sequence).

Remarks on this clone: Other DNA sequences within the sample encode an identical CDR3. The chain uses TRBV11-2 and TRBJ1-4, with a tentative D call TRBD1 (5 bases). V lost 1 base and J lost 7, with 16 bases in between. The length of the CDR3 is 16 residues. Germline CDR1 and CDR2: SGHAT and FQNNGV. The CDR3 DNA follows: TGTGCCAGCAGCTTAGGAAGTGGCCAGGGAGGTGAAAAACTGTTTTTT. Protein sequence: CASSLGSGQGGEKLFF.

There are a few counts of this clone. The V and J genes are TRBV5-4 and TRBJ2-7; possible D gene TRBD2, 5 bases. Trimming pared 0 bases from V and 4 bases from J, leaving 8 bases between. CDR1 and CDR2 from the germline V gene are SGHNT and YYREEE (reference sequence). The CDR3 spans 13 residues. The chain's CDR3 is CASSLGPGYEQYF. The CDR3 DNA follows: TGTGCCAGCAGCTTGGGTCCGGGATACGAGCAGTACTTC.

The J gene is TRBJ2-7, the V gene TRBV28; TRBD2 matches at 9 bases. In germline, CDR1 is MDHEN, CDR2 SYDVKM. Trimming at V came to 5 bases and at J to 4 bases, leaving 9 bases not matched to a gene. The CDR3 extends over 15 amino acids. The CDR3 DNA sequence: TGTGCCAGCAGTGCGGCGCGGGGGGGCGTATACGAGCAGTACTTC. This codes for CASSAARGGVYEQYF.

The J gene is TRBJ2-3, the V gene TRBV5-4; TRBD2 matches 16 bases. Trimming removed 4 bases from V and 3 bases from J; junction bases left unmatched: 8. Germline V lookup: CDR1 SGHNT, CDR2 YYREEE (reference sequence). CDR3 size: 18 residues. Written as DNA, the CDR3 is TGTGCCAGCAGCCCTGGGACTAGCGGGAGGGCCCCTACAGATACGCAGTATTTT. Amino acid sequence: CASSPGTSGRAPTDTQYF.

V gene TRBV7-8 combines with J gene TRBJ2-7, with 7 bases fitting TRBD2. Germline CDR1 SGHVS, CDR2 FQNEAQ. The CDR3 extends over 14 amino acids. The trim removed 4 bases at V and 2 bases at J, leaving 5 bases unmatched. CDR3 in amino acids: CASSSPGLAYEQYF. The DNA of the CDR3 is TGTGCCAGCAGCTCGCCCGGACTAGCCTACGAGCAGTACTTC.

V is TRBV18 and J is TRBJ1-4; 7 bases map to TRBD1. This CDR3 region has 15 residues. J lost 4 bases, V lost 3 bases, and 5 bases had no gene match. Germline CDR1 reads KGHSH; CDR2 reads LQKENI. The CDR3 nucleotides are TGTGCCAGCTCACCCGGGACAGAGTTTAATGAAAAACTGTTTTTT. This gives the protein CASSPGTEFNEKLFF.